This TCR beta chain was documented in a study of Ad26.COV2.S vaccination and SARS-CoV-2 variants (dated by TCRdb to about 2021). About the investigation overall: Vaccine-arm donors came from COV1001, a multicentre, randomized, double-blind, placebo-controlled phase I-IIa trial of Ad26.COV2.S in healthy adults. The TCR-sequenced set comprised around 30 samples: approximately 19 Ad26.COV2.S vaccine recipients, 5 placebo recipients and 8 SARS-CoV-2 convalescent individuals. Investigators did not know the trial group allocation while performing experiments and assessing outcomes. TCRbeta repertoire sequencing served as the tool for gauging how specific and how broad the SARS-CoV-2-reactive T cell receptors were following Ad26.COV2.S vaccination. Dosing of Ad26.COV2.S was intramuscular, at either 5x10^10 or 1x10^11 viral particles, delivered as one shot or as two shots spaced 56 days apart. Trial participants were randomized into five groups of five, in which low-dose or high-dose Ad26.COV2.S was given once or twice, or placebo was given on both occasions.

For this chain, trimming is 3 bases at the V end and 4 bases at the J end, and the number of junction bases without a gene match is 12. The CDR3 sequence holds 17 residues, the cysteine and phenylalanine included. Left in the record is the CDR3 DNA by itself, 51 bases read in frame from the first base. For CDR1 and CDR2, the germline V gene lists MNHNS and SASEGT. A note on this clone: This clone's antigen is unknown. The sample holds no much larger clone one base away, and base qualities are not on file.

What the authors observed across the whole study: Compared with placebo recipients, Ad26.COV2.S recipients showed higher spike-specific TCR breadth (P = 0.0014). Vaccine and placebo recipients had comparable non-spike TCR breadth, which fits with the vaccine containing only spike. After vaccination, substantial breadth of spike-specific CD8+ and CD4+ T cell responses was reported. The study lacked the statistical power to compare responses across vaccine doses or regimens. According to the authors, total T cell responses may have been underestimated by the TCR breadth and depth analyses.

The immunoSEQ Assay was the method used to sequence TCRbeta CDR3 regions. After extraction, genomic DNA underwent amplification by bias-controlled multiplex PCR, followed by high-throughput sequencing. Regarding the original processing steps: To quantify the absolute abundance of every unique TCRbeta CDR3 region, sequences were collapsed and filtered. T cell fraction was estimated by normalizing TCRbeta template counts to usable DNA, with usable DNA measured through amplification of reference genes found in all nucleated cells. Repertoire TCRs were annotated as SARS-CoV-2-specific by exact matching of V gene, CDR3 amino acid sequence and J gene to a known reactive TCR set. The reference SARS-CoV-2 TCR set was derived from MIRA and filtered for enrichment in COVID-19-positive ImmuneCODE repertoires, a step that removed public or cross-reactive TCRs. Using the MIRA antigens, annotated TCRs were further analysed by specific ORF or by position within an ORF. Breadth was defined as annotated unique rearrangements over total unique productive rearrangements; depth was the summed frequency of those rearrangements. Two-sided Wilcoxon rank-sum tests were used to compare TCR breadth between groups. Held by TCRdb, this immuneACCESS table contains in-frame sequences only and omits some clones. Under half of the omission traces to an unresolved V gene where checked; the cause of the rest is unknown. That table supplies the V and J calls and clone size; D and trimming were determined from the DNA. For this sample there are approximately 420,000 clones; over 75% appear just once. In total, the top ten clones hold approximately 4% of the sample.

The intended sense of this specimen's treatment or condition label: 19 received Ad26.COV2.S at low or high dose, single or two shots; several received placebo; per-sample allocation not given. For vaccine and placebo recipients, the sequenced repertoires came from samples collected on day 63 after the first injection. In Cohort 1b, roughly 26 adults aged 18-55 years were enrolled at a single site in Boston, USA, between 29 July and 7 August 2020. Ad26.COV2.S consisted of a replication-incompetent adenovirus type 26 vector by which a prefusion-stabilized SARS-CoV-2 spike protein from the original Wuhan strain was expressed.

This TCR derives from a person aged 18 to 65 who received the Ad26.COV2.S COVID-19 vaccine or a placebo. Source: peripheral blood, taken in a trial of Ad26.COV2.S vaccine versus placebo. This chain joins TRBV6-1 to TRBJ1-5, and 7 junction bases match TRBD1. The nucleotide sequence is TGTGCCAGCAGTGATTTCGGATCCGGGACAGATAATCAGCCCCAGCATTTT. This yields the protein CASSDFGSGTDNQPQHF.